This is a list of T cell receptor beta chains from one sample in a study of regulatory T cells in long-lasting Graves disease. TCRdb called the multiplex PCR reads again in MiXCR, with one record for every CDR3 protein. This sample carries about 470,000 distinct CDR3 sequences, less than 25% of them seen once, and the ten largest clones take about 8.3%. This specimen consisted of peripheral blood mononuclear cells (PBMCs), obtained when the disease was refractory, from a patient treated with antithyroid drugs. The receptor source for this set is a female donor with Graves disease. Each CDR3 is given with its conserved first and last residue. D genes are given only for firm matches. Size tells how often a clone was seen (once, few, many) or the class of an expanded clone, and some rows leave it out.

d_gene,abundance,j_gene,v_gene,CDR3nt,CDR3aa
NA,many,TRBJ2-7,TRBV12-3/TRBV12-4,TGTGCCAGCAGTTTAGACAGCACCTACGAGCAGTACTTC,CASSLDSTYEQYF
NA,few,TRBJ1-5,TRBV19,TGTGCCAGTTTGCCCGGATATAATCAGCCCCAGCATTTT,CASLPGYNQPQHF
TRBD1,many,TRBJ2-2,TRBV28,TGTGCCAGCAGTTTTCGACCCCCCGGGACAGCGAACACCGGGGAGCTGTTTTTT,CASSFRPPGTANTGELFF
TRBD1,many,TRBJ2-7,TRBV14,TGTGCCAGCAGCCACGGACAGGGGAAGGCCTACGAGCAGTACTTC,CASSHGQGKAYEQYF
NA,few,TRBJ1-4,TRBV29-1,TGCAGCGTTTTGCAGAATGAAAAACTGTTTTTT,CSVLQNEKLFF
NA,many,TRBJ2-5,TRBV6-5,TGTGCCAGCAGTTACTCTGGGGGGGAGACCCAGTACTTC,CASSYSGGETQYF
NA,many,TRBJ2-5,TRBV28,TGTGCCAGCAGTTTAGGGGACTTCACACTTTGGGAGACCCAGTACTTC,CASSLGDFTLWETQYF
TRBD2,many,TRBJ2-2,TRBV6-1,TGTGCCAGCAGTGGACTAGCGGGACAAAACACCGGGGAGCTGTTTTTT,CASSGLAGQNTGELFF
NA,few,TRBJ1-1,TRBV6-1,TGTGCCAGCAGTGGTGATGGCAGAGGGATAAACACTGAAGCTTTCTTT,CASSGDGRGINTEAFF
TRBD1,NA,TRBJ2-1,TRBV7-9,TGTGCCAGCAGCGACAGGGTTCCCTACAATGAGCAGTTCTTC,CASSDRVPYNEQFF
NA,many,TRBJ1-1,TRBV12-3/TRBV12-4,TGTGCCAGCAGTTTATACCCTAAGTGGGAGGCTTTCTTT,CASSLYPKWEAFF
NA,NA,TRBJ1-1,TRBV6-2/TRBV6-3,TGTGCCAGCAGACAAAACGCTGAAGCTTTCTTT,CASRQNAEAFF
TRBD2,few,TRBJ2-7,TRBV4-2,TGTGCCAGCAGCCGAACCGAGCGGGAGGGGGCCTACGAGCAGTACTTC,CASSRTEREGAYEQYF